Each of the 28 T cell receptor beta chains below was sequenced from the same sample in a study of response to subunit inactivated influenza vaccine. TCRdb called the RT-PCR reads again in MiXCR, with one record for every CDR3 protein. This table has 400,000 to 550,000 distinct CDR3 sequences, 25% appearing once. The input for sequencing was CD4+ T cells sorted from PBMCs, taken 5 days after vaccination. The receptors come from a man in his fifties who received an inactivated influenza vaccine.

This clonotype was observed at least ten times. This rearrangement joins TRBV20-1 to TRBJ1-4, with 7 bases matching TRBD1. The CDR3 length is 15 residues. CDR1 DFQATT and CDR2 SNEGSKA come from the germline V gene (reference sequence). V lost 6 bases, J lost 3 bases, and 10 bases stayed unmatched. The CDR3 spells CSASDREGPNEKLFF. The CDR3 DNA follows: TGCAGTGCCTCCGACAGGGAAGGACCTAATGAAAAACTGTTTTTT.

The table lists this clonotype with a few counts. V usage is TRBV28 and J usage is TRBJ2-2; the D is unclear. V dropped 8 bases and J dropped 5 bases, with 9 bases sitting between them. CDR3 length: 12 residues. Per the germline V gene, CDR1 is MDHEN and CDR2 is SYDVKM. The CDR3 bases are TGTGCCAGCGCAAGGTGGACCGGGGAGCTGTTTTTT. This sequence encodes CASARWTGELFF.

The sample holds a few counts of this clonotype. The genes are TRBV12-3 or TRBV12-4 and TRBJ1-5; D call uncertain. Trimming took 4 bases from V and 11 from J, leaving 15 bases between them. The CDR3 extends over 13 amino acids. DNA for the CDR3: TGTGCCAGCAGTTGGTCCCGAGCCTTGGCCCAGCATTTT. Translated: CASSWSRALAQHF.

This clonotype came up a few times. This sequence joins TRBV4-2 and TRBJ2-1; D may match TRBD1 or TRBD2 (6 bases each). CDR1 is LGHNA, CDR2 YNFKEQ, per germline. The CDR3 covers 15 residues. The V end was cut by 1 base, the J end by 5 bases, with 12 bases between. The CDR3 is CASSQVAGQDNEQFF. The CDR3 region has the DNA TGTGCCAGCAGCCAAGTGGCGGGACAAGACAATGAGCAGTTCTTC.

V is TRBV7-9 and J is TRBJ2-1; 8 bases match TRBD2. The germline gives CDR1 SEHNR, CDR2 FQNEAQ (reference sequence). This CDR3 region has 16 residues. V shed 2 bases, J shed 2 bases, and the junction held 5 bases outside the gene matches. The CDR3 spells CASSLSTGGPYNEQFF. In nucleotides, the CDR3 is TGTGCCAGCAGCTTAAGTACGGGAGGGCCCTACAATGAGCAGTTCTTC.

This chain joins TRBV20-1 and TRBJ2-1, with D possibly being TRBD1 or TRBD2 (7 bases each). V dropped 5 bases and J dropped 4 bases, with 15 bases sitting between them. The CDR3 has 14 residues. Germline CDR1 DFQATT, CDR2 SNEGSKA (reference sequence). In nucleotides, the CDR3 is TGCAGTGCTCTCAGGGGGACTAATTACAATGAGCAGTTCTTC. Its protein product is CSALRGTNYNEQFF.

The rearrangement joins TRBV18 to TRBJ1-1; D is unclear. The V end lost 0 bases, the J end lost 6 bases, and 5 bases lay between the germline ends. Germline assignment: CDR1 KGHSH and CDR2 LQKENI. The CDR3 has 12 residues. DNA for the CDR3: TGTGCCAGCTCACCACCGGTGGCTGAAGCTTTCTTT. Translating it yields CASSPPVAEAFF.

Written as DNA, the CDR3 is TGCAGTGCTGAAACAGGGTACGAGAATTCACCCCTCCACTTT. It yields the protein CSAETGYENSPLHF. The V call is TRBV20-1, the J call TRBJ1-6; weak D call: TRBD1 (6 bases). The CDR3 loop spans 14 amino acids. Germline assignment: CDR1 DFQATT and CDR2 SNEGSKA (reference sequence). With 5 bases removed from V and 7 bases from J, the gap between germline ends came to 15 bases.

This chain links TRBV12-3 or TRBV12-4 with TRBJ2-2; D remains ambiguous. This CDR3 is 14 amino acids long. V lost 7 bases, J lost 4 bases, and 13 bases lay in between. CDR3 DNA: TGTGCCAGCAACTTGGGCAGGACCACCGGGGAGCTGTTTTTT. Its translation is CASNLGRTTGELFF.

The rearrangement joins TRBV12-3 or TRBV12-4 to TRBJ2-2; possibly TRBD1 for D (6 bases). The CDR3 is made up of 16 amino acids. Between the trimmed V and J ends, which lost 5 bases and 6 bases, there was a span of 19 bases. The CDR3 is CASSPRAVEGAGELFF. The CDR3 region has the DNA TGTGCCAGCAGTCCCCGCGCCGTAGAGGGGGCCGGGGAGCTGTTTTTT.

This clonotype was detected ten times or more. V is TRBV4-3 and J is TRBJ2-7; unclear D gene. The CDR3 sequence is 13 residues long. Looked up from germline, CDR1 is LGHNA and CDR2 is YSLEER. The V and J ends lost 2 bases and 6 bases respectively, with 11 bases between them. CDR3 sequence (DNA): TGCGCCAGCAGCCAACGTTCCGGTGGCGAGCAGTACTTC. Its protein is CASSQRSGGEQYF.

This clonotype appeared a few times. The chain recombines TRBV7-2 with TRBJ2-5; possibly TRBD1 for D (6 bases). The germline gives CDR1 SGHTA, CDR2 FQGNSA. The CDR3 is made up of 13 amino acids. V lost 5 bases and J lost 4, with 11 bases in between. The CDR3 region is CASSPTGLETQYF. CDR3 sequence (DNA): TGTGCCAGCAGCCCCACAGGGTTAGAGACCCAGTACTTC. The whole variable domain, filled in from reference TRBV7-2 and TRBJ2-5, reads GAGVSQSPSNKVTEKGKDVELRCDPISGHTALYWYRQSLGQGLEFLIYFQGNSAPDKSGLPSDRFSAERTGGSVSTLTIQRTQQEDSAVYLCASSPTGLETQYFGPGTRLLVL.

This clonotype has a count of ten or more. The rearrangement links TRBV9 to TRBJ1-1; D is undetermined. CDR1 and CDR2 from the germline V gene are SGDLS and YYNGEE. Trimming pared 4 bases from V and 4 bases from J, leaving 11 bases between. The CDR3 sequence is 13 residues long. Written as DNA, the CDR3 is TGTGCCAGCAGCAAGAGGGTGGGCACTGAAGCTTTCTTT. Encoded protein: CASSKRVGTEAFF.

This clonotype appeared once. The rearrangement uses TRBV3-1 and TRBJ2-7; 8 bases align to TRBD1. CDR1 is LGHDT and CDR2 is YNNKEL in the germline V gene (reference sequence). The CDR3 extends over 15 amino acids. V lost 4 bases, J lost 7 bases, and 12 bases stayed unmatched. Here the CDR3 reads CASSPPGTGLGEQYF. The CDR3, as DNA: TGTGCCAGCAGCCCGCCCGGGACAGGCCTGGGGGAGCAGTACTTC.

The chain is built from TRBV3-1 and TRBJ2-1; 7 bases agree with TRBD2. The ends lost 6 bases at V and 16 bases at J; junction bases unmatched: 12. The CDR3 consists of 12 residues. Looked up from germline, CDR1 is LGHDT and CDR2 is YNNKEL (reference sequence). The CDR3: CASRDLGGGLFF. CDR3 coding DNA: TGTGCCAGCAGGGATTTGGGGGGGGGTCTATTCTTC.

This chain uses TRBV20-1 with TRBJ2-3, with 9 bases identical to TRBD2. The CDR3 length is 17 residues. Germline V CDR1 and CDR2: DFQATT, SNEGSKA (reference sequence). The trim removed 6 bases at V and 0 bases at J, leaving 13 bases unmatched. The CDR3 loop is CSAPYEGSGGSTDTQYF. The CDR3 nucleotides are TGCAGTGCCCCTTACGAGGGTAGCGGGGGAAGCACAGATACGCAGTATTTT.

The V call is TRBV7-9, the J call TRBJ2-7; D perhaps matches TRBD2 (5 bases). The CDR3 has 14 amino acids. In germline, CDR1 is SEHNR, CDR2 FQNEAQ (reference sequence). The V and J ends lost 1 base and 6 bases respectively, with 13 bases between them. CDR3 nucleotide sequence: TGTGCCAGCAGCTTAGAAGGTACTAGGGTCGAGCAGTACTTC. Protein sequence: CASSLEGTRVEQYF.

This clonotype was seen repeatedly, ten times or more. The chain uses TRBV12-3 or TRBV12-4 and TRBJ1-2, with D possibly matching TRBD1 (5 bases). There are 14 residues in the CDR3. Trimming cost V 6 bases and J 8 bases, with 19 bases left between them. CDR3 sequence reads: CASSPFRVREGYTF. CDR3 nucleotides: TGTGCCAGCAGCCCTTTCAGGGTTAGGGAGGGCTACACCTTC.

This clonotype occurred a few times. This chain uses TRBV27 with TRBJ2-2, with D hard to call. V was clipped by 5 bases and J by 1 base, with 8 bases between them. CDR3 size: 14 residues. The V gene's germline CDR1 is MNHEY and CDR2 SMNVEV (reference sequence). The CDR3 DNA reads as TGTGCCAGCAGTACTACATGGAACACCGGGGAGCTGTTTTTT. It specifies CASSTTWNTGELFF.

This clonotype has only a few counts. This CDR3 reads CASSLAGVRAYEQYF. The DNA of the CDR3 is TGCGCCAGCAGCTTGGCCGGGGTCAGGGCGTACGAGCAGTACTTC. The rearrangement uses TRBV5-1 and TRBJ2-7; the D call may be TRBD1 or TRBD2 (5 bases each). Germline loops: CDR1 SGHRS, CDR2 YFSETQ. The CDR3 sequence is 15 residues long. Trimming took off 0 bases at V and 4 bases at J, with 14 bases between the two ends.

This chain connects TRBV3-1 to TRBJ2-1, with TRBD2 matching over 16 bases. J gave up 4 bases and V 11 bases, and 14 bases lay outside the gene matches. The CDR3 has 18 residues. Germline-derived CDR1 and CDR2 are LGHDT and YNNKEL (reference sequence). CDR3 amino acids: CAFCPGTSGRAVYNEQFF. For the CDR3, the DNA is TGTGCCTTCTGTCCCGGGACTAGCGGGAGGGCCGTATACAATGAGCAGTTCTTC.

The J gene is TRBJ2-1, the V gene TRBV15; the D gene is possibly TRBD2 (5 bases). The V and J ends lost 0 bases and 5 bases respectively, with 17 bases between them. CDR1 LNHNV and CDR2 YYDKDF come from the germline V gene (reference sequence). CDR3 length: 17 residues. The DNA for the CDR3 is TGTGCCACCAGCAGAGATCTTCGTCTCGCCGGGGACAATGAGCAGTTCTTC. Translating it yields CATSRDLRLAGDNEQFF.

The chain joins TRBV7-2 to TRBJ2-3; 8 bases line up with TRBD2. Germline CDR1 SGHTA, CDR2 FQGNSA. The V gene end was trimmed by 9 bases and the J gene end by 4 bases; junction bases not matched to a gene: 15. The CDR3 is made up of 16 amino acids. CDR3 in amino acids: CASKTASGRNADTQYF. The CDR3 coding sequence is TGTGCCAGTAAAACTGCAAGCGGGAGAAATGCAGATACGCAGTATTTT.

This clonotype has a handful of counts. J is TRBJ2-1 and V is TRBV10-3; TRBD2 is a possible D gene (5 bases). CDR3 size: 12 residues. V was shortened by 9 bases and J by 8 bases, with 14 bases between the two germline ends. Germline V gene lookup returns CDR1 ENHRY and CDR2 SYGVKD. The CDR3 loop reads CAINPSRDEQFF. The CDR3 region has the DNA TGTGCCATAAACCCATCGAGGGATGAGCAGTTCTTC.

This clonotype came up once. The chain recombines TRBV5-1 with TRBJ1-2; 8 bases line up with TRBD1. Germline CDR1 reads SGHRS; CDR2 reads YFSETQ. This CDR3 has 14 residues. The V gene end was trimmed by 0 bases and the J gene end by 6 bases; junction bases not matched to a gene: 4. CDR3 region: CASSLGDRRDGYTF. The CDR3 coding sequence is TGCGCCAGCAGCTTGGGGGACAGGAGGGATGGCTACACCTTC. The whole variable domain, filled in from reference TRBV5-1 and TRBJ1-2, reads KAGVTQTPRYLIKTRGQQVTLSCSPISGHRSVSWYQQTPGQGLQFLFEYFSETQRNKGNFPGRFSGRQFSNSRSEMNVSTLELGDSALYLCASSLGDRRDGYTFGSGTRLTVV.

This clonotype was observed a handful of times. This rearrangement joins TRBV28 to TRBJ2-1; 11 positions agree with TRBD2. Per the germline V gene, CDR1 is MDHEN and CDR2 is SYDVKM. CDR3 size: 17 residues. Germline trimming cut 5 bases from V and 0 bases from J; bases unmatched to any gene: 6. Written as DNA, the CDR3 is TGTGCCAGCAGTAACCTGGGACTAGCGGACTCCTACAATGAGCAGTTCTTC. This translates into CASSNLGLADSYNEQFF. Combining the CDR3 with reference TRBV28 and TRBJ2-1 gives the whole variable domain DVKVTQSSRYLVKRTGEKVFLECVQDMDHENMFWYRQDPGLGLRLIYFSYDVKMKEKGDIPEGYSVSREKKERFSLILESASTNQTSMYLCASSNLGLADSYNEQFFGPGTRLTVL.

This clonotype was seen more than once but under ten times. Here the CDR3 reads CAIKFLAGVGAFF. CDR3 DNA: TGTGCCATCAAGTTTCTGGCTGGGGTTGGAGCTTTCTTT. The J gene is TRBJ1-1, the V gene TRBV12-3 or TRBV12-4; no reliable D call. Trimming stripped 10 bases from V and 10 bases from J, with 22 bases between. The CDR3 has 13 residues.

The CDR3 DNA reads as TGCAGTGCTAGAGAGGTCTACCTCAGCTCCTACGAGCAGTACTTC. Translating it yields CSAREVYLSSYEQYF. The chain joins TRBV20-1 to TRBJ2-7; D uncertain. Germline CDR1 is DFQATT and CDR2 is SNEGSKA (reference sequence). V gave up 0 bases and J gave up 0 bases, with 12 bases separating them. CDR3 size: 15 residues.